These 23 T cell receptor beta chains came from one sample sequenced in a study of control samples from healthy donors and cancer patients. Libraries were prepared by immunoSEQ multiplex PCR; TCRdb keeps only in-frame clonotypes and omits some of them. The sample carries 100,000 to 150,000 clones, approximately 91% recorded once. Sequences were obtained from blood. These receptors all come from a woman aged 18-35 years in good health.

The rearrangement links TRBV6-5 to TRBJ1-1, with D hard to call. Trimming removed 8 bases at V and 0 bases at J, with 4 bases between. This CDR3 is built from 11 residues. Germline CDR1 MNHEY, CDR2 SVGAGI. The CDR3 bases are TGTGCCAGCCGCTTGAACACTGAAGCTTTCTTT. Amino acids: CASRLNTEAFF.

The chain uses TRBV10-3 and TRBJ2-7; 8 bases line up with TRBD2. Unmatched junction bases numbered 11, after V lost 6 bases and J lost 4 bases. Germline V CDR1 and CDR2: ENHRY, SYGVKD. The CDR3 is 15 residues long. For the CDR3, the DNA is TGTGCCATCAGGGAAAATAGCGGGGAAAATTACGAGCAGTACTTC. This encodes CAIRENSGENYEQYF.

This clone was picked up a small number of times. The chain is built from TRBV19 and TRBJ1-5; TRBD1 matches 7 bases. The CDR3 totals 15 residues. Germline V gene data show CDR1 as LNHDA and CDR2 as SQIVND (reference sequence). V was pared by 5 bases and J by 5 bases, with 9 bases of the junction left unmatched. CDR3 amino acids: CASSAPGQLYQPQHF. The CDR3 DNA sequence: TGTGCCAGTAGTGCCCCGGGACAGCTATATCAGCCCCAGCATTTT.

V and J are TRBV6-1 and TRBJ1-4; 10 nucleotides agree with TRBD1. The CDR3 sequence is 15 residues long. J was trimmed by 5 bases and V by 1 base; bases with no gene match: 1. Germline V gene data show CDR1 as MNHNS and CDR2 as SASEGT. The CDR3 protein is CASSEVGQGNEKLFF. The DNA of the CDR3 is TGTGCCAGCAGTGAAGTGGGACAGGGGAATGAAAAACTGTTTTTT.

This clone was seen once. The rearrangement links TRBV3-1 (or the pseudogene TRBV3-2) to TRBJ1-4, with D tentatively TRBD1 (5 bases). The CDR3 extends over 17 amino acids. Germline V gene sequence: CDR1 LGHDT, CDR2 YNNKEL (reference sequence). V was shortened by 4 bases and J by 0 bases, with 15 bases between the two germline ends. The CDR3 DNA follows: TGTGCCAGCAGCCCCCGGACACATTACGCAACTAATGAAAAACTGTTTTTT. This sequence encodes CASSPRTHYATNEKLFF.

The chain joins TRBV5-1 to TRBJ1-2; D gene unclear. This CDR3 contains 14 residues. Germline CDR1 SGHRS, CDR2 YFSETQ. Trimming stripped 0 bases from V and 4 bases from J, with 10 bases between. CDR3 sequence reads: CASSLDSLLYGYTF. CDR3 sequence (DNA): TGCGCCAGCAGCTTGGACAGCCTACTCTATGGCTACACCTTC.

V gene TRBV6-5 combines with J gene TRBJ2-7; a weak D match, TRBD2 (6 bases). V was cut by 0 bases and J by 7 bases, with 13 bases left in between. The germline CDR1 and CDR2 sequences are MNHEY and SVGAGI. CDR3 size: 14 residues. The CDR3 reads CASSYSAGRGEQYF. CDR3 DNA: TGTGCCAGCAGTTACTCTGCGGGACGGGGGGAGCAGTACTTC.

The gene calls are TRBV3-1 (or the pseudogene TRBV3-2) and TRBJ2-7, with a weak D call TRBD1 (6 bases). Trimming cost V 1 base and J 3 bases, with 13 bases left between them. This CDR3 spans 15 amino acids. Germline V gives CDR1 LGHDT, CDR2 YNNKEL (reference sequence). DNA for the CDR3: TGTGCCAGCAGCCAAGTTCGGGACAAATACTACGAGCAGTACTTC. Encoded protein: CASSQVRDKYYEQYF.

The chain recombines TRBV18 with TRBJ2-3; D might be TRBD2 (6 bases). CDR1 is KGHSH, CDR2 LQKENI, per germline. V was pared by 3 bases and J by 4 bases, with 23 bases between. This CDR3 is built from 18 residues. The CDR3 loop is CASSPDSLAGSSADTQYF. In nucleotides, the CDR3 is TGTGCCAGCTCACCGGACTCGCTAGCCGGGAGTAGTGCAGATACGCAGTATTTT.

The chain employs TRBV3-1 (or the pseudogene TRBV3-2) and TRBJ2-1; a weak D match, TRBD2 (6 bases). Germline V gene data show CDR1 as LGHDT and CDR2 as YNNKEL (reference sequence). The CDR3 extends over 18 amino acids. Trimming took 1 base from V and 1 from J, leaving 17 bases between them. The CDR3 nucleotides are TGTGCCAGCAGCCAAGCATTGGGGGGAAGGTATTCCTACAATGAGCAGTTCTTC. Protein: CASSQALGGRYSYNEQFF.

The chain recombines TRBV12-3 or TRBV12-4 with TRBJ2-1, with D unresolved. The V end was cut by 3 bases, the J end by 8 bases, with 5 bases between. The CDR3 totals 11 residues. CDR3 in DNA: TGTGCCAGCAGTTTTGGGGATGAGCAGTTCTTC. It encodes CASSFGDEQFF.

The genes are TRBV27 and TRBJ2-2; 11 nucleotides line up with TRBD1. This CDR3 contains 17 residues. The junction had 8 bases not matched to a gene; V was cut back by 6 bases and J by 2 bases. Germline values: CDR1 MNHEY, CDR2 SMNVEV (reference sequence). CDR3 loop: CASRPQGTGGNTGELFF. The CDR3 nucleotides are TGTGCCAGCAGGCCCCAAGGGACAGGGGGAAACACCGGGGAGCTGTTTTTT.

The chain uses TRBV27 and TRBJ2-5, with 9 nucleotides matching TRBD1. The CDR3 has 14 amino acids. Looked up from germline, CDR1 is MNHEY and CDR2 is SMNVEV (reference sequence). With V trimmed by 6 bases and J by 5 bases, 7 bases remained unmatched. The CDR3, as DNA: TGTGCCAGCAGAACACAGGGGGCGCGGGAGACCCAGTACTTC. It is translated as CASRTQGARETQYF.

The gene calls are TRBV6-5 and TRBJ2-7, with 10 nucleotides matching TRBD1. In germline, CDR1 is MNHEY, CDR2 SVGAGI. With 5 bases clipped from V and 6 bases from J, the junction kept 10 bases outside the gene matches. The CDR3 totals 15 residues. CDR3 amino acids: CASSPRQGAALEQYF. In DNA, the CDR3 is TGTGCCAGCAGTCCGCGACAGGGGGCGGCCCTCGAGCAGTACTTC.

CDR3 amino acids: CASSGANQPQHF. For the CDR3, the DNA is TGTGCCAGCAGTGGGGCCAATCAGCCCCAGCATTTT. V is TRBV2 and J is TRBJ1-5; D remains ambiguous. Trimming stripped 4 bases from V and 3 bases from J, with 4 bases between. Per the germline V gene, CDR1 is SNHLY and CDR2 is FYNNEI. This CDR3 spans 12 amino acids. Full variable domain (missing parts from reference TRBV2 and TRBJ1-5): EPEVTQTPSHQVTQMGQEVILRCVPISNHLYFYWYRQILGQKVEFLVSFYNNEISEKSEIFDDQFSVERPDGSNFTLKIRSTKLEDSAMYFCASSGANQPQHFGDGTRLSIL.

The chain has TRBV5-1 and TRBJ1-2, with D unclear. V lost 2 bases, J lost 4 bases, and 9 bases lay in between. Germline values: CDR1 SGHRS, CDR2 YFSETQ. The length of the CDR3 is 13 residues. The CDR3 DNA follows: TGCGCCAGCAGCTTTTCTCTGGCCTATGGCTACACCTTC. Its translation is CASSFSLAYGYTF.

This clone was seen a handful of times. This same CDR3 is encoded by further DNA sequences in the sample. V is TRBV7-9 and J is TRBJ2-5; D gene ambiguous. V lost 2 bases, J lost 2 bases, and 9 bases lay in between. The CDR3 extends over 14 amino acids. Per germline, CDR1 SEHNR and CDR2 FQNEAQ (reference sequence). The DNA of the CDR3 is TGTGCCAGCAGCTTATCGACCGGACAAGAGACCCAGTACTTC. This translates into CASSLSTGQETQYF.

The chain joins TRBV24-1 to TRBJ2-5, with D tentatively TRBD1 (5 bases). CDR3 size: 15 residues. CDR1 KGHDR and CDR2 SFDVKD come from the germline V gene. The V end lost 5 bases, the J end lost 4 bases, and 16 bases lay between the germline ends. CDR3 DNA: TGTGCCACCAGTGGAGGTGGCAGGGCAGGAGAGACCCAGTACTTC. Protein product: CATSGGGRAGETQYF.

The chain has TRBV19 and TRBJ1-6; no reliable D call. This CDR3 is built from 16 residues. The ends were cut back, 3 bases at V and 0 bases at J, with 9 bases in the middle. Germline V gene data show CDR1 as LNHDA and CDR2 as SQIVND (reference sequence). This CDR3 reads CASSITVSSYNSPLHF. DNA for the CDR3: TGTGCCAGTAGTATTACCGTAAGCTCCTATAATTCACCCCTCCACTTT.

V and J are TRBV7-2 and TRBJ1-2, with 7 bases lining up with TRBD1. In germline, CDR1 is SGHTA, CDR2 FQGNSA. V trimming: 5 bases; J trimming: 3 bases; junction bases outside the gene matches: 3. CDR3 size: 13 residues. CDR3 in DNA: TGTGCCAGCAGCCCTGGGACAGACTATGGCTACACCTTC. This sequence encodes CASSPGTDYGYTF.

DNA of the CDR3: TGTGCCAGCAGCGTAGGCGGGAGCCCCCTGGTGGAGCAGTACTTC. This sequence encodes CASSVGGSPLVEQYF. The V gene is TRBV9, the J gene TRBJ2-7, with 7 bases that match TRBD2. The CDR3 spans 15 residues. Unmatched junction bases numbered 10, after V lost 0 bases and J lost 7 bases. Germline V CDR1 and CDR2: SGDLS, YYNGEE.

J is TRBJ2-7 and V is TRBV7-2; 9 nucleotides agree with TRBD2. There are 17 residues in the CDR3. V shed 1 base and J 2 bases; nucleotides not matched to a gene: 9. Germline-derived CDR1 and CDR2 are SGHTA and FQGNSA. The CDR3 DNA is TGTGCCAGCAGCTTAGTCGCGGGGGGGGGAGCCCCCTACGAGCAGTACTTC. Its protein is CASSLVAGGGAPYEQYF.

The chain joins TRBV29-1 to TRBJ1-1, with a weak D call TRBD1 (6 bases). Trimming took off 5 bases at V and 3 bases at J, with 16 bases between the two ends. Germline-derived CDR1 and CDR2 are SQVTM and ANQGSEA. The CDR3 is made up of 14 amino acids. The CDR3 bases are TGCAGCGTTTGCCGGACAGTCGGGGACACTGAAGCTTTCTTT. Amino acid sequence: CSVCRTVGDTEAFF.